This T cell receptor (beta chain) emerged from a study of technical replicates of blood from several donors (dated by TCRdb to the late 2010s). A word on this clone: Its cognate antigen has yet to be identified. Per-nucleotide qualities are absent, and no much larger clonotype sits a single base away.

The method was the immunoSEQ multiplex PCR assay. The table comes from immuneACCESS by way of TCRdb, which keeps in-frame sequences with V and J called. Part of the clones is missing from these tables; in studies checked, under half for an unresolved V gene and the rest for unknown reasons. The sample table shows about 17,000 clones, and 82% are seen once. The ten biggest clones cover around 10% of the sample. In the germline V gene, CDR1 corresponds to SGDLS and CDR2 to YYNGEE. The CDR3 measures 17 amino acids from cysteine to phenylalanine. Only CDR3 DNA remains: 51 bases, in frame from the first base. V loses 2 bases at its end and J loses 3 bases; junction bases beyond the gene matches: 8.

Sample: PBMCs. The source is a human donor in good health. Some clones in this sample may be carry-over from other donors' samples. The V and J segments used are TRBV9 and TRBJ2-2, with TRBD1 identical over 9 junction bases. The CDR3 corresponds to CASSVEGTGSYTGELFF. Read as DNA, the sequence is TGTGCCAGCAGCGTCGAGGGGACAGGGAGTTACACCGGGGAGCTGTTTTTT. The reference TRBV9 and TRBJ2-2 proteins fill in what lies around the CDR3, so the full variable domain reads DSGVTQTPKHLITATGQRVTLRCSPRSGDLSVYWYQQSLDQGLQFLIQYYNGEERAKGNILERFSAQQFPDLHSELNLSSLELGDSALYFCASSVEGTGSYTGELFFGEGSRLTVL.